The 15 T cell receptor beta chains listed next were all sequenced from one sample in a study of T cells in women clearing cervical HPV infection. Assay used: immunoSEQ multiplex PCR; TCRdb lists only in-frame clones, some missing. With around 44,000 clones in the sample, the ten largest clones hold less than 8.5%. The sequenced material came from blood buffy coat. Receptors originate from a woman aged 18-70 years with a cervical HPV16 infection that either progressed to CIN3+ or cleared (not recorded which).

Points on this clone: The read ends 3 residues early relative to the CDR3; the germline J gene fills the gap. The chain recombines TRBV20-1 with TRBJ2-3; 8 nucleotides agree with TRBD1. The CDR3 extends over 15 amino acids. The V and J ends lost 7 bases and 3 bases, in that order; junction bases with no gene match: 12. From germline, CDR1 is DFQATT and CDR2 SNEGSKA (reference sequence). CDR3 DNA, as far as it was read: TGCAGTGTCCTATCAGGGGGCGGTCGAACAGATACG. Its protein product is CSVLSGGGRTDT. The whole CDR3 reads CSVLSGGGRTDTQYF.

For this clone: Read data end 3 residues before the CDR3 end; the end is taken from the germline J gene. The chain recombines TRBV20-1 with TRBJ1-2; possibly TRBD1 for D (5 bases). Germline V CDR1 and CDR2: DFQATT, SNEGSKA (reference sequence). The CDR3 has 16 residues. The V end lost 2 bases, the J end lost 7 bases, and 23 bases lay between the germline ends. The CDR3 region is CSARSGVDHIGRGYTF. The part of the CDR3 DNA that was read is TGCAGTGCTAGATCGGGGGTGGACCATATAGGACGTGGC.

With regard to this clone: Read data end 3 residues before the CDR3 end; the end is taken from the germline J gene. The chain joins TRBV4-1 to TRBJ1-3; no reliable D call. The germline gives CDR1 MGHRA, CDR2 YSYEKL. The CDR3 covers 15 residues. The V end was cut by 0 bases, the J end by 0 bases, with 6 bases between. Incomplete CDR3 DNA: TGCGCCAGCAGCCAAGAATCCATCTCTGGAAACACC. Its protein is CASSQESISGNT. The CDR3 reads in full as CASSQESISGNTIYF.

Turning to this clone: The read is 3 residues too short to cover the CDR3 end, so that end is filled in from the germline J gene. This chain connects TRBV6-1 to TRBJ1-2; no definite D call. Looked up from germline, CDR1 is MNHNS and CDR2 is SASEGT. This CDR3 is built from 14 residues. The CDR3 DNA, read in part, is TGTGCCAGCAGTGAAAATGAGGGCTTGGGCGGC. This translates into CASSENEGLGG. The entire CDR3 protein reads CASSENEGLGGYTF.

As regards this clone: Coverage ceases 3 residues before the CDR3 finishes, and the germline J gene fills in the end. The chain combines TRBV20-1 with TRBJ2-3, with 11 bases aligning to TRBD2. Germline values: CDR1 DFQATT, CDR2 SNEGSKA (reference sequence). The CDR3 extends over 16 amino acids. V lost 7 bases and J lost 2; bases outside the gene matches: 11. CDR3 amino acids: CSVSKGLAEITDTQYF. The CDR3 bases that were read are TGCAGTGTCTCTAAGGGACTAGCGGAGATCACAGATACG.

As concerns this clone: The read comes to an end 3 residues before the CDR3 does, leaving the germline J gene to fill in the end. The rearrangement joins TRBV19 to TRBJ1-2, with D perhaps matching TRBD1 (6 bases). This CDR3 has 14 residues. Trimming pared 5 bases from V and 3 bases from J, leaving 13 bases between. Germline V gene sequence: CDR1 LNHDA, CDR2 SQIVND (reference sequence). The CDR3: CASSPRDTYYGYTF. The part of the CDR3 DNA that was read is TGTGCCAGTAGTCCCCGGGACACCTACTATGGC.

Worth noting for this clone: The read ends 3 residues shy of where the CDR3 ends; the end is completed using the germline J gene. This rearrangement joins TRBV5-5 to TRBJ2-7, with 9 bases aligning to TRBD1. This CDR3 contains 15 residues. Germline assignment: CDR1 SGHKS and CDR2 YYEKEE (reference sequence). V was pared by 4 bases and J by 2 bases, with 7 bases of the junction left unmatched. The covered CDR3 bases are TGTGCCAGCAGCCCCGGGACAGGGACCCCCTACGAG. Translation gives CASSPGTGTPYE. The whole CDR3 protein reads CASSPGTGTPYEQYF.

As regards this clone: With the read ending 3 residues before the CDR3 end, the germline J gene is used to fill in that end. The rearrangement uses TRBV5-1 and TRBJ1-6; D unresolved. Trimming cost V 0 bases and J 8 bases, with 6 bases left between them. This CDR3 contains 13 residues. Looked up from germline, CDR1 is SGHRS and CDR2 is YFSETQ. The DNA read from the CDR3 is TGCGCCAGCAGCTTGGCCGGTCATTCACCC. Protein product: CASSLAGHSP. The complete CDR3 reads CASSLAGHSPLHF. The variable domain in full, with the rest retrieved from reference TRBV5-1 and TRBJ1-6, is KAGVTQTPRYLIKTRGQQVTLSCSPISGHRSVSWYQQTPGQGLQFLFEYFSETQRNKGNFPGRFSGRQFSNSRSEMNVSTLELGDSALYLCASSLAGHSPLHFGNGTRLTVT.

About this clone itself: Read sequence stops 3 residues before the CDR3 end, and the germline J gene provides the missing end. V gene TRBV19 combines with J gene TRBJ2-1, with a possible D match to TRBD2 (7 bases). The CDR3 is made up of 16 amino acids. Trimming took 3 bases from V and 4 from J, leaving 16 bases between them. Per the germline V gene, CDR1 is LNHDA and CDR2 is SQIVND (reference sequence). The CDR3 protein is CASSIGGGAMYNEQFF. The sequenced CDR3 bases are TGTGCCAGTAGTATTGGAGGGGGGGCCATGTACAATGAG. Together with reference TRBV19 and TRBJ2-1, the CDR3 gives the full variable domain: DGGITQSPKYLFRKEGQNVTLSCEQNLNHDAMYWYRQDPGQGLRLIYYSQIVNDFQKGDIAEGYSVSREKKESFPLTVTSAQKNPTAFYLCASSIGGGAMYNEQFFGPGTRLTVL.

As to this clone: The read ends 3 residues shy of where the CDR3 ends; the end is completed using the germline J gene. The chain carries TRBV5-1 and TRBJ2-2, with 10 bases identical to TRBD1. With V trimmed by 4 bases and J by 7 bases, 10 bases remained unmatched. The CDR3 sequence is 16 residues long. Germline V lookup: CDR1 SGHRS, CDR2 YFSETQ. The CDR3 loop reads CASSPGGTGANGELFF. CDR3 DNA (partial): TGCGCCAGCAGCCCGGGTGGGACAGGGGCGAACGGGGAG.

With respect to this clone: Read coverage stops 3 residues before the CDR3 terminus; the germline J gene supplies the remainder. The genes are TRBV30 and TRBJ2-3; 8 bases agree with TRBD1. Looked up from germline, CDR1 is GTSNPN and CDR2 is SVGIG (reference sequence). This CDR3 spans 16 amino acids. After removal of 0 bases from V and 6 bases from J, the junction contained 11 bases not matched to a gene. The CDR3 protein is CAWSVTGQGPQDTQYF. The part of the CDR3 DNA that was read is TGTGCCTGGAGTGTAACAGGACAGGGTCCCCAGGATACG.

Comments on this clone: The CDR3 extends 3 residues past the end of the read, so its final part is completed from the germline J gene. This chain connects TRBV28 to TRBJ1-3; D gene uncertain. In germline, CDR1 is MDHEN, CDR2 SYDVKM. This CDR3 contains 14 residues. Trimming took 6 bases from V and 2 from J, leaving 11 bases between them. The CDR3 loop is CASRPRTAGNTIYF. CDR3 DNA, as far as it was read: TGTGCCAGCAGGCCTCGGACTGCTGGAAACACC.

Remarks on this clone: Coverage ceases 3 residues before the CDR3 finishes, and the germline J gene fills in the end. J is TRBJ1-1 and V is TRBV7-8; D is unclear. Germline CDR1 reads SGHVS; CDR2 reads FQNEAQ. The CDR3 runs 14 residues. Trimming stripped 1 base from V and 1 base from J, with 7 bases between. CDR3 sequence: CASSLVIGNTEAFF. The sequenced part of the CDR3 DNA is TGTGCCAGCAGCTTAGTAATCGGGAACACTGAA. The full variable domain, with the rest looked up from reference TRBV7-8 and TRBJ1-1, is GAGVSQSPRYKVAKRGQDVALRCDPISGHVSLFWYQQALGQGPEFLTYFQNEAQLDKSGLPSDRFFAERPEGSVSTLKIQRTQQEDSAVYLCASSLVIGNTEAFFGQGTRLTVV.

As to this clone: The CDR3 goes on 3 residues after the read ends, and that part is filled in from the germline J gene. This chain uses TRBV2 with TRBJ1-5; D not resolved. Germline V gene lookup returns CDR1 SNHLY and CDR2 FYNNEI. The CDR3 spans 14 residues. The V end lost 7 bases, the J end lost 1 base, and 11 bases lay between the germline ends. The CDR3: CASNFLDSNQPQHF. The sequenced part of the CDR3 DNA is TGTGCCAGCAATTTCCTAGACAGCAATCAGCCC.

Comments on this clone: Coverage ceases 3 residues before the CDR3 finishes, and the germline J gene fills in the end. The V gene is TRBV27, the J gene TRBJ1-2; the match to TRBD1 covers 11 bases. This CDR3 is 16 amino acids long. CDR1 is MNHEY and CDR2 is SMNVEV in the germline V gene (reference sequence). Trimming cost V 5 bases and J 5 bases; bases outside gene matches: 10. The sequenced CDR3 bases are TGTGCCAGCAGTCCTCCCGGACAGGGGGCAGAATATGGC. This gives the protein CASSPPGQGAEYG. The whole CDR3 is CASSPPGQGAEYGYTF.